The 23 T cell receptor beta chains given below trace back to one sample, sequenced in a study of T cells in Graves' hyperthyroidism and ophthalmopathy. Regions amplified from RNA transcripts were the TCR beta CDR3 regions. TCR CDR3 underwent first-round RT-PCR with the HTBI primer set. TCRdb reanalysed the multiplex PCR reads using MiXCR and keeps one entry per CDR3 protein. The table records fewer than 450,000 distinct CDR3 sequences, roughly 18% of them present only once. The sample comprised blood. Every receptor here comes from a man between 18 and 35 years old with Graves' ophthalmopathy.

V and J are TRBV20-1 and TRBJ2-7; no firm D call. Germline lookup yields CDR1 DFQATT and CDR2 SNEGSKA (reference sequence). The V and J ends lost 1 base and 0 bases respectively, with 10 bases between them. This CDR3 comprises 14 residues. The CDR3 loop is CSARVGTNSYEQYF. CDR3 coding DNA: TGCAGTGCTAGAGTGGGAACTAACTCCTACGAGCAGTACTTC.

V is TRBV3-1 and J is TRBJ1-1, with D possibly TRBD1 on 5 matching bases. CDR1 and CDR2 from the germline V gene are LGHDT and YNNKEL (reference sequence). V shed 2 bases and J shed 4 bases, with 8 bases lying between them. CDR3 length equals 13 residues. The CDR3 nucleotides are TGTGCCAGCAGCCAATGGGGGAGCACTGAAGCTTTCTTT. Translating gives CASSQWGSTEAFF.

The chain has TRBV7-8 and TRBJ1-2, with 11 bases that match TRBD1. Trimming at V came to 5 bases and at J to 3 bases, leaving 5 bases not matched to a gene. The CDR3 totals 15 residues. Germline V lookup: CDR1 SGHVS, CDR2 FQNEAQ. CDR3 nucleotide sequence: TGTGCCAGCAGCGGACGGGACAGGGGGGACTATGGCTACACCTTC. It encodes CASSGRDRGDYGYTF.

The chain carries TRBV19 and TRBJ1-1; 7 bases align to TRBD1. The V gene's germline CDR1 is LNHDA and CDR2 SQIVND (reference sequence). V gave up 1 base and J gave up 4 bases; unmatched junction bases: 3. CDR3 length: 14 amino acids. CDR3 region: CASSIVWDSTEAFF. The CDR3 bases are TGTGCCAGTAGTATAGTGTGGGACAGCACTGAAGCTTTCTTT. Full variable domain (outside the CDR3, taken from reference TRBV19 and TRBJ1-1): DGGITQSPKYLFRKEGQNVTLSCEQNLNHDAMYWYRQDPGQGLRLIYYSQIVNDFQKGDIAEGYSVSREKKESFPLTVTSAQKNPTAFYLCASSIVWDSTEAFFGQGTRLTVV.

CDR3 nucleotides: TGTGCCACCAGTCACCGTGGCCAGACAGATACGCAGTATTTT. Amino acid sequence: CATSHRGQTDTQYF. V gene TRBV24-1 combines with J gene TRBJ2-3; the D is unclear. The V and J ends lost 6 bases and 3 bases respectively, with 12 bases between them. This CDR3 has 14 residues. CDR1 KGHDR and CDR2 SFDVKD come from the germline V gene.

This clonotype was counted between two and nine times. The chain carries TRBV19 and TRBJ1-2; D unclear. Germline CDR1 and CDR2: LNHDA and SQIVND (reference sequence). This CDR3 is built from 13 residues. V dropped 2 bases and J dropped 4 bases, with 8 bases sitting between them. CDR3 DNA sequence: TGTGCCAGTAGTATACCCGGGGTCTATGGCTACACCTTC. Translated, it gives CASSIPGVYGYTF.

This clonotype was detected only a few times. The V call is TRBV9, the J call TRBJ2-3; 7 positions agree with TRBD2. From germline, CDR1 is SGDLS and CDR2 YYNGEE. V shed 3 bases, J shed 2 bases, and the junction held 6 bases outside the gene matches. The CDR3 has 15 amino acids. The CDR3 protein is CASSARAGNTDTQYF. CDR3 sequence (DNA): TGTGCCAGCAGCGCGAGAGCGGGGAACACAGATACGCAGTATTTT.

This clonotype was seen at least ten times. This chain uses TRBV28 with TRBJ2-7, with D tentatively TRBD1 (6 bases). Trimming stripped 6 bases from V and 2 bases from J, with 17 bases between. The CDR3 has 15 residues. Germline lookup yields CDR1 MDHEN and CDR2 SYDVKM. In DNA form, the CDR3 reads TGTGCCAGCAGCCCAGGGGACCGCGATACCTACGAGCAGTACTTC. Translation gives CASSPGDRDTYEQYF.

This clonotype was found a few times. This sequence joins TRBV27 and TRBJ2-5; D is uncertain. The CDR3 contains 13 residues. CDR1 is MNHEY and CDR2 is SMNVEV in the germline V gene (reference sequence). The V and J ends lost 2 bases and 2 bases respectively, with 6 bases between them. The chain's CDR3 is CASSLIQQETQYF. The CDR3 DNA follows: TGTGCCAGCAGTTTAATCCAGCAAGAGACCCAGTACTTC.

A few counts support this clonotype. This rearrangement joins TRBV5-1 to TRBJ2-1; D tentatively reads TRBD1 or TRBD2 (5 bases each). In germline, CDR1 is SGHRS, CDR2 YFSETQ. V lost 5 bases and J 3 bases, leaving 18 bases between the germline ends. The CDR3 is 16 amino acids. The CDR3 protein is CASRATGLVLYNEQFF. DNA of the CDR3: TGCGCCAGCAGGGCCACAGGACTGGTCCTCTACAATGAGCAGTTCTTC.

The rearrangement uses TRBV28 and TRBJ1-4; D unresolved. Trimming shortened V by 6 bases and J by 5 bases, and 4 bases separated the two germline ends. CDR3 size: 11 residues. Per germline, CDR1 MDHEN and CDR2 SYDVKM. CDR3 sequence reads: CASRWNEKLFF. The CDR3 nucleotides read TGTGCCAGCAGGTGGAATGAAAAACTGTTTTTT. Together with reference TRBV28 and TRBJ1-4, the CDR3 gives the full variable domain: DVKVTQSSRYLVKRTGEKVFLECVQDMDHENMFWYRQDPGLGLRLIYFSYDVKMKEKGDIPEGYSVSREKKERFSLILESASTNQTSMYLCASRWNEKLFFGSGTQLSVL.

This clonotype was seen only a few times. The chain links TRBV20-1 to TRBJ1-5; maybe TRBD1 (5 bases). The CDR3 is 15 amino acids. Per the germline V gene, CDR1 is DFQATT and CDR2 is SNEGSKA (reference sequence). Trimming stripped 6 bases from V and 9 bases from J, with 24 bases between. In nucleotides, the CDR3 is TGCAGTGCCATTTCCGGGACGGCCGGGCGGCGGCCCCAGCATTTT. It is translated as CSAISGTAGRRPQHF.

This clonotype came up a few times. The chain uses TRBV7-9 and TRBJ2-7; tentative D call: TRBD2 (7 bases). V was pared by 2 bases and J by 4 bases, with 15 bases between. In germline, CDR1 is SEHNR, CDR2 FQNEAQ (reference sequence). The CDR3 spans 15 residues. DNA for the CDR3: TGTGCCAGCAGCTTATTCGGAGGGGGGGGTTACGAGCAGTACTTC. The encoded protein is CASSLFGGGGYEQYF.

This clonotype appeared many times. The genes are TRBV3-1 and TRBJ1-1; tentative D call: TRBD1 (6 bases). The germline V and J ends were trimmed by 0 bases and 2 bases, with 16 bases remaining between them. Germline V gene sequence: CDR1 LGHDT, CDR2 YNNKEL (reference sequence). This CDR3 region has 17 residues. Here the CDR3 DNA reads TGTGCCAGCAGCCAAGATTGGGGGCCGGGGCCAAACACTGAAGCTTTCTTT. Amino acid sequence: CASSQDWGPGPNTEAFF.

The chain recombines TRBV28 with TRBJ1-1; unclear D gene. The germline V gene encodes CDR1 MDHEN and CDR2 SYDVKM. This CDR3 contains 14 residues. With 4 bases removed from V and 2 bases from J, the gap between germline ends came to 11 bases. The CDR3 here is CASSYPRVNTEAFF. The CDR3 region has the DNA TGTGCCAGCAGTTACCCGAGAGTTAACACTGAAGCTTTCTTT.

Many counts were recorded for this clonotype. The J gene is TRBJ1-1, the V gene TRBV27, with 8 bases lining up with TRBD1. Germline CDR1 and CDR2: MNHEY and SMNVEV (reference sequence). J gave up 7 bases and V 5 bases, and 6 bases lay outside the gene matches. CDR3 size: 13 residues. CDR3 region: CASSGPGQVEAFF. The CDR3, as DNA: TGTGCCAGCAGTGGGCCGGGACAGGTTGAAGCTTTCTTT.

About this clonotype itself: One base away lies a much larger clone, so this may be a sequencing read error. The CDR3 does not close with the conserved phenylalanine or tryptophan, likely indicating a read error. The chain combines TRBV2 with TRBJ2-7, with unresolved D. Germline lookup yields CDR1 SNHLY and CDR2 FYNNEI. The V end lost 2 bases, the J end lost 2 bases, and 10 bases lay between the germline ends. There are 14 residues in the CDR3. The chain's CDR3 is CASSESGSAYEQYL. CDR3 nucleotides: TGTGCCAGCAGTGAATCCGGATCGGCCTACGAGCAGTACCTC.

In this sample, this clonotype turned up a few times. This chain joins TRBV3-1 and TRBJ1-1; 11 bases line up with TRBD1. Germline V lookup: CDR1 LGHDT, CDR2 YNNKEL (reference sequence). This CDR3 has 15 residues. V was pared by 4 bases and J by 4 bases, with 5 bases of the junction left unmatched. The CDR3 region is CASSRGTGGATEAFF. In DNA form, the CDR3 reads TGTGCCAGCAGCCGAGGGACAGGGGGGGCCACTGAAGCTTTCTTT.

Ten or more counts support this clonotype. CDR3 coding DNA: TGCGCCAGCAGCCAAGAGGTGGGTACGCAGTATTTT. The encoded protein is CASSQEVGTQYF. The rearrangement joins TRBV4-1 to TRBJ2-3; no reliable D call. Germline lookup yields CDR1 MGHRA and CDR2 YSYEKL. The CDR3 contains 12 residues. V lost 0 bases and J lost 8, with 6 bases in between.

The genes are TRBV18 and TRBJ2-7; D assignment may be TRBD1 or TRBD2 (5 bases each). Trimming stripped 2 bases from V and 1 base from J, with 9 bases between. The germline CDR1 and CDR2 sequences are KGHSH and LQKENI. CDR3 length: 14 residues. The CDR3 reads CASSPWGTSYEQYF. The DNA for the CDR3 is TGTGCCAGCTCACCATGGGGGACGTCCTACGAGCAGTACTTC.

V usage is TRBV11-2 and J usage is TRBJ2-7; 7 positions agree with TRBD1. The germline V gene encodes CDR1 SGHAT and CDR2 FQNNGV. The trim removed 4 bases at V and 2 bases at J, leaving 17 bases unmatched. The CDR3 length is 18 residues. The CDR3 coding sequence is TGTGCCAGCAGCTCTCCCGGGACAGCTTACTACTTCACCTACGAGCAGTACTTC. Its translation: CASSSPGTAYYFTYEQYF.

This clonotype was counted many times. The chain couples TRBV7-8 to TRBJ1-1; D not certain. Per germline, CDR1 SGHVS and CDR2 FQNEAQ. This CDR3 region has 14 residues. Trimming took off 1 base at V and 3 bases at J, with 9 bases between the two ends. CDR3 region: CASSLGELYTEAFF. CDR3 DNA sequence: TGTGCCAGCAGCTTAGGGGAGTTGTACACTGAAGCTTTCTTT.

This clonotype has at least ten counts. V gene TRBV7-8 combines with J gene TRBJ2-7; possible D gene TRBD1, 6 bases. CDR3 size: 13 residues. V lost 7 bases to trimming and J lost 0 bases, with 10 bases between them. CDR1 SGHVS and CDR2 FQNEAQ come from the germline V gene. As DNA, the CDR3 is TGTGCCAGCACCCGGGACAACTCCTACGAGCAGTACTTC. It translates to CASTRDNSYEQYF.